The 13 T cell receptor beta chains given below trace back to one sample, sequenced in a study of tumor-infiltrating lymphocytes in primary liver carcinoma. Researchers generated TCR beta cDNA from approximately 0.55 ug of total RNA, relying on a constant-region primer. Investigators got TCR beta libraries out of three nested multiplex PCR rounds, done with slightly modified ARM-PCR. Running approximately 10 cycles apiece, the first two PCR rounds relied on TRBV1-TRBV30 forward primers together with a C-beta reverse primer. TCRdb re-analysed the multiplex PCR reads in MiXCR, keeping a single row per CDR3 protein. The data show tens of thousands of distinct CDR3 sequences, around 66% seen once. Unsorted bulk tissue, about 19-32 mg of it, served as the source for co-extraction of RNA and DNA. The sequenced sample consisted of tumor-adjacent normal liver tissue. The source is a man aged 35-49 years with primary liver carcinoma and hepatitis B virus infection.

As regards this clonotype: Being one base from a much bigger clone, this may be a read error. This chain connects TRBV7-9 to TRBJ2-3, with 8 bases lining up with TRBD2. The V gene end was trimmed by 8 bases and the J gene end by 12 bases; junction bases not matched to a gene: 7. The germline gives CDR1 SEHNR, CDR2 FQNEAQ (reference sequence). The CDR3 is made up of 11 amino acids. CDR3 residues: CASCSGTSQYF. CDR3 sequence (DNA): TGTGCCAGCTGCTCCGGGACTAGTCAGTATTTT. Based on the CDR3 plus reference TRBV7-9 and TRBJ2-3, the full variable domain is DTGVSQNPRHKITKRGQNVTFRCDPISEHNRLYWYRQTLGQGPEFLTYFQNEAQLEKSRLLSDRFSAERPKGSFSTLEIQRTEQGDSAMYLCASCSGTSQYFGPGTRLTVL.

The gene calls are TRBV29-1 and TRBJ2-7; D possibly corresponds to TRBD1 (6 bases). This CDR3 contains 18 residues. Germline V gene sequence: CDR1 SQVTM, CDR2 ANQGSEA. Trimming removed 7 bases from V and 0 bases from J, with 28 bases in between. CDR3 residues: CSDPLNPLFQGSSYEQYF. The CDR3 DNA is TGCAGCGACCCTCTAAATCCCCTATTTCAGGGGAGCTCCTACGAGCAGTACTTC.

Concerning this clonotype: This may be a read error: a much more frequent sequence differs by one nucleotide. The chain couples TRBV6-5 to TRBJ1-5; TRBD1 is a possible D gene (6 bases). CDR1 and CDR2 from the germline V gene are MNHEY and SVGAGI. V was shortened by 4 bases and J by 0 bases, with 16 bases between the two germline ends. The CDR3 length is 17 residues. In nucleotides, the CDR3 is TGTGCCAGCAGTTGGGTTCGGGGGGCGGATAGCAATCAGCCCCAGCATTTT. Translating gives CASSWVRGADSNQPQHF.

This chain connects TRBV11-1 to TRBJ2-3; TRBD1 or TRBD2 may be the D gene (5 bases each). Germline CDR1 and CDR2: SGHAT and FQDESV (reference sequence). With 5 bases removed from V and 15 bases from J, the gap between germline ends came to 27 bases. The CDR3 consists of 15 residues. DNA of the CDR3: TGTGCCAGCAGCGAAGGTGGGGGTCTGACAGATATGCACTATTTT. This encodes CASSEGGGLTDMHYF.

Notes on this clonotype: This clone may be a read error of a much larger clone one base away. This rearrangement joins TRBV5-1 to TRBJ2-6; either TRBD1 or TRBD2 may supply D (5 bases each). CDR1 and CDR2 from the germline V gene are SGHRS and YFSETQ. This CDR3 comprises 15 residues. The CDR3 DNA is TGCGCCAGCAGCTCCGGGGCCTCTGGGGCCAACGTCATGACTTTC. Protein: CASSSGASGANVMTF.

Note on this clonotype: Because it lacks the conserved phenylalanine or tryptophan at the end, this CDR3 is likely a read error. V gene TRBV11-2 combines with J gene TRBJ2-1, with 8 bases aligning to TRBD2. The CDR3 totals 15 residues. Germline CDR1 and CDR2: SGHAT and FQNNGV. CDR3 bases: TGTACCTGCAGCTTACGTCGGGAGGGCTACAACGAGCAGTTCTTA. Translation: CTCSLRREGYNEQFL.

This chain joins TRBV20-1 and TRBJ2-3; a possible D gene is TRBD2 (5 bases). The CDR3 loop spans 15 amino acids. Trimming stripped 4 bases from V and 5 bases from J, with 19 bases between. Germline V lookup: CDR1 DFQATT, CDR2 SNEGSKA (reference sequence). CDR3 in DNA: TGCAGTGCTAATTCTGGCGGATTAGGGAGAGATACGCAGTATTTT. It specifies CSANSGGLGRDTQYF.

The J gene is TRBJ2-7, the V gene TRBV11-2; D possibly corresponds to TRBD2 (5 bases). There are 16 residues in the CDR3. V lost 4 bases to trimming and J lost 3 bases, with 19 bases between them. CDR1 is SGHAT and CDR2 is FQNNGV in the germline V gene. The DNA for the CDR3 is TGTGCCAGCAGCTCGTATTGGGAGACTGGATGCTACGAGCAGTACTTC. It yields the protein CASSSYWETGCYEQYF.

This clonotype was observed many times. The junction differs from germline at one of its ends, possibly a read error. The chain combines TRBV4-3 with TRBJ2-5, with a tentative D call TRBD2 (6 bases). CDR1 and CDR2 from the germline V gene are LGHNA and YSLEER. The CDR3 covers 15 residues. CDR3: CASSQEGLPSETQCF. The CDR3, as DNA: TGCGCCAGCAGCCAAGAGGGACTGCCGTCTGAGACCCAGTGCTTC.

The chain couples TRBV7-6 to TRBJ1-6; maybe TRBD1 (5 bases). The CDR3 has 15 residues. V lost 2 bases to trimming and J lost 6 bases, with 11 bases between them. The germline gives CDR1 SGHVS, CDR2 FNYEAQ. The CDR3, as DNA: TGTGCCAGCAGCTTATTTCAGGGCTCTAATTCACCCCTCCACTTT. Its translation: CASSLFQGSNSPLHF. Full variable domain (rest looked up from reference TRBV7-6 and TRBJ1-6): GAGVSQSPRYKVTKRGQDVALRCDPISGHVSLYWYRQALGQGPEFLTYFNYEAQQDKSGLPNDRFSAERPEGSISTLTIQRTEQRDSAMYRCASSLFQGSNSPLHFGNGTRLTVT.

This clonotype has just one count. This chain connects TRBV11-1 to TRBJ2-1, with 7 bases lining up with TRBD2. Trimming cost V 3 bases and J 10 bases; bases outside gene matches: 12. CDR1 and CDR2 from the germline V gene are SGHAT and FQDESV (reference sequence). The CDR3 runs 15 residues. This CDR3 is CASSLVRTGGTEQFF. CDR3 bases: TGTGCCAGCAGCTTGGTGAGGACGGGAGGAACGGAGCAGTTCTTC.

About this clonotype: With a much larger clone just one base away, this may be a read error. V gene TRBV28 combines with J gene TRBJ2-7; TRBD2 might be the D (6 bases). Trimming took off 3 bases at V and 2 bases at J, with 20 bases between the two ends. Germline assignment: CDR1 MDHEN and CDR2 SYDVKM. CDR3 length: 17 amino acids. CDR3 in amino acids: CASSFPIAEGLTYEQYF. In DNA form, the CDR3 reads TGTGCCAGCAGTTTCCCCATAGCGGAGGGCCTAACCTACGAGCAGTACTTC.

In regard to this clonotype: Here the CDR3 omits its conserved ending phenylalanine or tryptophan, so a read error is the likely source. It is unclear where the CDR3 begins or ends on the DNA, so no DNA is shown, and the CDR3 is as TCRdb lists it. The chain links TRBV6-1 to TRBJ2-1; the table's TRBD2 call for D was not verified on the DNA. The CDR3 adds up to 17 amino acids, both ends counted. Germline V gene lookup returns CDR1 MNHNS and CDR2 SASEGT. CDR3 region: CASTPVERTSGSNEHFS.